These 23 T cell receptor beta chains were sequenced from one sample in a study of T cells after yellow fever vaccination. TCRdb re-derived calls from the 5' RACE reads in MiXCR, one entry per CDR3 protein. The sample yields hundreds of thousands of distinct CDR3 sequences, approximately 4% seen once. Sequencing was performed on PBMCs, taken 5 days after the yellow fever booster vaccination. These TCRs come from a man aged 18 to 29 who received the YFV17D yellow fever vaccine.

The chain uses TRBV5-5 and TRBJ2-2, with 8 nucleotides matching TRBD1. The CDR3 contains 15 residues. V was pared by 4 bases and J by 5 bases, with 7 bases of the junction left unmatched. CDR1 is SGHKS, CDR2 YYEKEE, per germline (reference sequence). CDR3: CASSETGVLTGELFF. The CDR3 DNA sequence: TGTGCCAGCAGCGAGACAGGGGTATTGACCGGGGAGCTGTTTTTT.

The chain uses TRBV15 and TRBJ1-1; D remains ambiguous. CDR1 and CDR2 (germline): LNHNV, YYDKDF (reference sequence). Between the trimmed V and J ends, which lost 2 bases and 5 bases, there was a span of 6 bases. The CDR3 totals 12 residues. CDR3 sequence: CATSRPGTEAFF. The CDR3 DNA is TGTGCCACCAGCAGACCGGGTACTGAAGCTTTCTTT.

The CDR3 sequence is CATSEGGLGKETQYF. The CDR3 DNA reads as TGTGCCACCAGTGAGGGTGGGCTGGGAAAAGAGACCCAGTACTTC. The chain carries TRBV24-1 and TRBJ2-5; D uncertain. The V and J ends lost 4 bases and 3 bases respectively, with 14 bases between them. The CDR3 sequence is 15 residues long. The V gene's germline CDR1 is KGHDR and CDR2 SFDVKD.

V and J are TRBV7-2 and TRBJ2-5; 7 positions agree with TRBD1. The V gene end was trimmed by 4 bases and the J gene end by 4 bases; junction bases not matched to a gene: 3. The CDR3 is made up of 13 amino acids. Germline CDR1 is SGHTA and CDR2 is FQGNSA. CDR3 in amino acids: CASSSRDRETQYF. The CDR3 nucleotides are TGTGCCAGCAGCTCCCGGGACAGAGAGACCCAGTACTTC.

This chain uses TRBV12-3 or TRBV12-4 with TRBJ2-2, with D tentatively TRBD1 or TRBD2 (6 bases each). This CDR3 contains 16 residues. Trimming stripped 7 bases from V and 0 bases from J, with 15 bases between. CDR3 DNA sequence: TGTGCCAGCACGCGGGGACAAAACGCGAACACCGGGGAGCTGTTTTTT. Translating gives CASTRGQNANTGELFF.

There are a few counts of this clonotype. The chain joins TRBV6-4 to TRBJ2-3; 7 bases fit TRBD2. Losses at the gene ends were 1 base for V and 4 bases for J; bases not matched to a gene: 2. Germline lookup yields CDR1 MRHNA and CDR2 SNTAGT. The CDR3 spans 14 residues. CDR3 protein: CASSDLAGADTQYF. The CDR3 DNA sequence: TGTGCCAGCAGTGACTTAGCGGGCGCAGATACGCAGTATTTT.

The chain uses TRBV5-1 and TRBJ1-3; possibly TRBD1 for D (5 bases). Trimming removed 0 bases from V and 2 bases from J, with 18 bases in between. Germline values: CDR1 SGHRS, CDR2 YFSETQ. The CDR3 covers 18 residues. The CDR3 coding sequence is TGCGCCAGCAGCTTGGGTAGGGGCCGCGCAGCTCCTGGAAACACCATATATTTT. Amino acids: CASSLGRGRAAPGNTIYF. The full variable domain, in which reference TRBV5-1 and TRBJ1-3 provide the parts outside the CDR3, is KAGVTQTPRYLIKTRGQQVTLSCSPISGHRSVSWYQQTPGQGLQFLFEYFSETQRNKGNFPGRFSGRQFSNSRSEMNVSTLELGDSALYLCASSLGRGRAAPGNTIYFGEGSWLTVV.

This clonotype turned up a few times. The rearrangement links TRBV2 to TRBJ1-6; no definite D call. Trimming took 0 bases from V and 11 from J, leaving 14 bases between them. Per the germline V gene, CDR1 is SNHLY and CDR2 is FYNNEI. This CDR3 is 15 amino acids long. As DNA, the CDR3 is TGTGCCAGCAGTGAAGCGACCGCGGTCATGGCACCCCTCCACTTT. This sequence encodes CASSEATAVMAPLHF. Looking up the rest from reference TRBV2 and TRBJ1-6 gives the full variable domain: EPEVTQTPSHQVTQMGQEVILRCVPISNHLYFYWYRQILGQKVEFLVSFYNNEISEKSEIFDDQFSVERPDGSNFTLKIRSTKLEDSAMYFCASSEATAVMAPLHFGNGTRLTVT.

In nucleotides, the CDR3 is TGTGCCAGCAGCTTAGACCGGCAAATGAACACTGAAGCTTTCTTT. This sequence encodes CASSLDRQMNTEAFF. V usage is TRBV5-4 and J usage is TRBJ1-1; D is ambiguous. The CDR3 is 15 residues long. The germline V gene encodes CDR1 SGHNT and CDR2 YYREEE (reference sequence). The V and J ends lost 2 bases and 0 bases respectively, with 11 bases between them.

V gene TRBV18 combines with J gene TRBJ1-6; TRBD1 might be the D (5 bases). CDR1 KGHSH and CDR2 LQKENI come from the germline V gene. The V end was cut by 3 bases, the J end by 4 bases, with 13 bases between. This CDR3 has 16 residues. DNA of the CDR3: TGTGCCAGCTCACCGCCTTTGGGGGGGTATAATTCACCCCTCCACTTT. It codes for CASSPPLGGYNSPLHF.

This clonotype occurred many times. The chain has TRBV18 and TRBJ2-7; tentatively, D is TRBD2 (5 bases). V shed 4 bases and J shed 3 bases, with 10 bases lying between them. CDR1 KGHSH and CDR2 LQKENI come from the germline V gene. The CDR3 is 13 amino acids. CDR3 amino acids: CASSQDYYYEQYV. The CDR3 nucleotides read TGTGCCAGCTCACAAGACTACTACTACGAGCAGTACGTC.

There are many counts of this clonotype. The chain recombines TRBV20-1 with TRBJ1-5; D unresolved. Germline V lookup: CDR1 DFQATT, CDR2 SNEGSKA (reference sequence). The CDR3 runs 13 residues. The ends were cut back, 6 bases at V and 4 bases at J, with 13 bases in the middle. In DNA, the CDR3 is TGCAGTGCCCCCAAGGAGGGTAATCAGCCCCAGCATTTT. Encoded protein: CSAPKEGNQPQHF.

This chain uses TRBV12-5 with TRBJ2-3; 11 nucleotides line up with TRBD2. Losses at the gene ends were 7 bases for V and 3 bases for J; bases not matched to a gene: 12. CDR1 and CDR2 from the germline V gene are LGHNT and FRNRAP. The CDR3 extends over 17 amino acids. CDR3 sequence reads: CASARGSGGGRTDTQYF. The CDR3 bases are TGTGCTAGTGCCCGGGGTAGCGGGGGGGGAAGGACAGATACGCAGTATTTT.

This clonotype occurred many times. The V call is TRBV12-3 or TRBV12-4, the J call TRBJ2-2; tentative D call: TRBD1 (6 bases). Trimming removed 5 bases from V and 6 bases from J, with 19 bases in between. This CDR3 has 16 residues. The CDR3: CASSPVGGRDPGELFF. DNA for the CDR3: TGTGCCAGCAGTCCCGTAGGGGGTCGGGATCCCGGGGAGCTGTTTTTT.

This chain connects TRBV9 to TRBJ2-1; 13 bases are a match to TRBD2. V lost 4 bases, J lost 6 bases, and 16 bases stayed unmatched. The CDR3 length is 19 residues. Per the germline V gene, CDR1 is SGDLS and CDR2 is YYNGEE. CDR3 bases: TGTGCCAGCAGCTTAATCACTAGCGGGGGGGCTAACAGAGGCAATGAGCAGTTCTTC. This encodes CASSLITSGGANRGNEQFF.

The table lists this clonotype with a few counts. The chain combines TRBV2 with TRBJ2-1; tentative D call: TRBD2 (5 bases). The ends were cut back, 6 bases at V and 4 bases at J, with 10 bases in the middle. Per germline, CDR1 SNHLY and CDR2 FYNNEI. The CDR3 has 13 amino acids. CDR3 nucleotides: TGTGCCAGCAGGAGGGATCTATACAATGAGCAGTTCTTC. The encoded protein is CASRRDLYNEQFF.

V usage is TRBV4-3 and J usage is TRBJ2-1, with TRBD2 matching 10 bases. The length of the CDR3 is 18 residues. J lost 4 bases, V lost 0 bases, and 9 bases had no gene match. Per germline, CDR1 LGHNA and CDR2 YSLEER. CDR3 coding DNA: TGCGCCAGCAGCCAAGACCTCATTAGCGGGGGGCAATACAATGAGCAGTTCTTC. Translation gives CASSQDLISGGQYNEQFF.

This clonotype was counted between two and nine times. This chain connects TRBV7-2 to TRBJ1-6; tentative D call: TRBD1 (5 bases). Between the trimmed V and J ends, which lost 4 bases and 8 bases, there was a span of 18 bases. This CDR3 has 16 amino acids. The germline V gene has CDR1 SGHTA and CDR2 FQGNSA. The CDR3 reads CASSSGRGHPDSPLHF. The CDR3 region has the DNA TGTGCCAGCAGCTCTGGGAGAGGACACCCCGATTCACCCCTCCACTTT.

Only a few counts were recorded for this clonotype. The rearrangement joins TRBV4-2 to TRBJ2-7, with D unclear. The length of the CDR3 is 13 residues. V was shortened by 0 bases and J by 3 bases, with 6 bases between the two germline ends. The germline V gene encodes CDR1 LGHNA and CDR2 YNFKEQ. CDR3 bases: TGTGCCAGCAGCCAAGATCCAGACTACGAGCAGTACTTC. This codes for CASSQDPDYEQYF.

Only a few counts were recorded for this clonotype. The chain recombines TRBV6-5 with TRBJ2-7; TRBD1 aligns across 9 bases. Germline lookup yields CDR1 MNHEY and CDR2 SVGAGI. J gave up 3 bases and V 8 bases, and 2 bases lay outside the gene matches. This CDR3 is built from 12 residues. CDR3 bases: TGTGCCAGCTTGGACAGGGGCTACGAGCAGTACTTC. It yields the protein CASLDRGYEQYF.

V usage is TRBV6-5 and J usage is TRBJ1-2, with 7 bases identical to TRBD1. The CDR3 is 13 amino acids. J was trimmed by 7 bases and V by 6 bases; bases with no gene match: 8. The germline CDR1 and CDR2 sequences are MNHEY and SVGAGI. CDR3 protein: CASRHPGQPGYTF. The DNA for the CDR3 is TGTGCCAGCAGGCACCCGGGACAGCCTGGCTACACCTTC.

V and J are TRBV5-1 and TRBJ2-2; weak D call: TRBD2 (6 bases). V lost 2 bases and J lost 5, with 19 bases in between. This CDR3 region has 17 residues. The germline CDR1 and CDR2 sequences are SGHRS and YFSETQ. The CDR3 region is CASSFDPAGTRTGELFF. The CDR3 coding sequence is TGCGCCAGCAGCTTTGACCCGGCAGGGACTCGGACCGGGGAGCTGTTTTTT.

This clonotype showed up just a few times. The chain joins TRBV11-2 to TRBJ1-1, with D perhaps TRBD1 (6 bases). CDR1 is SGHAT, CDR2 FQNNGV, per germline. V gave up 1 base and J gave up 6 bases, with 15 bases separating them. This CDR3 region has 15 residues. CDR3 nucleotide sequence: TGTGCCAGCAGCTTAGGGTGGGGGGGCGCGGCTGAAGCTTTCTTT. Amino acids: CASSLGWGGAAEAFF.